These 29 T cell receptor beta chains originate from one sample sequenced in a study of blood T cells in healthy people across ages. Using a J-beta primer mix together with a sample-barcoded 5' primer, a second PCR was run for roughly 7 to 12 cycles. Each CDR3 protein is one row after TCRdb ran MiXCR on the 5' RACE reads. The table lists some 1.8 million distinct CDR3 sequences, 39% of them singletons. Source material: blood. The receptors come from a human donor in good health.

This clonotype has a handful of counts. J is TRBJ1-1 and V is TRBV7-2, with 7 bases lining up with TRBD1. Germline lookup yields CDR1 SGHTA and CDR2 FQGNSA. The V gene end was trimmed by 3 bases and the J gene end by 3 bases; junction bases not matched to a gene: 4. The CDR3 runs to 14 residues. CDR3 sequence (DNA): TGTGCCAGCAGCTTCTACACAGGGGACACTGAAGCTTTCTTT. The encoded protein is CASSFYTGDTEAFF. Based on the CDR3 plus reference TRBV7-2 and TRBJ1-1, the full variable domain is GAGVSQSPSNKVTEKGKDVELRCDPISGHTALYWYRQSLGQGLEFLIYFQGNSAPDKSGLPSDRFSAERTGGSVSTLTIQRTQQEDSAVYLCASSFYTGDTEAFFGQGTRLTVV.

J is TRBJ2-1 and V is TRBV5-1, with 9 bases lining up with TRBD2. Germline CDR1 and CDR2: SGHRS and YFSETQ. This CDR3 has 15 amino acids. Losses at the gene ends were 5 bases for V and 6 bases for J; bases not matched to a gene: 9. The CDR3 protein is CASRPGTSYSNEQFF. In DNA, the CDR3 is TGCGCCAGCAGACCAGGGACTAGCTATTCCAATGAGCAGTTCTTC. Full variable domain (remainder filled in from reference TRBV5-1 and TRBJ2-1): KAGVTQTPRYLIKTRGQQVTLSCSPISGHRSVSWYQQTPGQGLQFLFEYFSETQRNKGNFPGRFSGRQFSNSRSEMNVSTLELGDSALYLCASRPGTSYSNEQFFGPGTRLTVL.

This clonotype was recorded once. This rearrangement joins TRBV2 to TRBJ2-7; TRBD1 might be the D (5 bases). V was trimmed by 4 bases and J by 12 bases, leaving 19 bases between them. Germline V CDR1 and CDR2: SNHLY, FYNNEI. This CDR3 is 13 amino acids long. This CDR3 is CASSGDSPTRWYF. The CDR3 DNA reads TGTGCCAGCAGTGGTGACAGCCCTACGCGGTGGTACTTC.

The chain employs TRBV20-1 and TRBJ1-2; D is unresolved. Looked up from germline, CDR1 is DFQATT and CDR2 is SNEGSKA (reference sequence). This CDR3 comprises 13 residues. V was cut by 4 bases and J by 0 bases, with 9 bases left in between. CDR3 DNA sequence: TGCAGTGCTAATGGTGGGGCTAACTATGGCTACACCTTC. Translating gives CSANGGANYGYTF.

This clonotype showed up just a few times. A read error is possible here, since a much larger clone lies one base away. The chain employs TRBV12-3 or TRBV12-4 and TRBJ1-2; TRBD1 matches 7 bases. CDR3 length: 13 residues. CDR3 amino acids: CASSFRQGYGCTF. CDR3 DNA: TGTGCCAGCAGTTTCCGACAGGGCTATGGCTGCACCTTC.

V and J are TRBV10-3 and TRBJ2-4; 7 bases map to TRBD2. The CDR3 spans 14 residues. J was trimmed by 7 bases and V by 4 bases; bases with no gene match: 7. CDR1 and CDR2 (germline): ENHRY, SYGVKD. CDR3 sequence: CAISALGEGNIQYF. Here the CDR3 DNA reads TGTGCCATCAGTGCGCTGGGGGAGGGGAACATTCAGTACTTC.

This clonotype was seen a handful of times. This chain uses TRBV20-1 with TRBJ1-6; D remains ambiguous. CDR3 length: 13 amino acids. Looked up from germline, CDR1 is DFQATT and CDR2 is SNEGSKA (reference sequence). Trimming left V 3 bases short and J 10 bases short, with 13 bases between. The CDR3 sequence: CSARWGEGSPLHF. As DNA, the CDR3 is TGCAGTGCTAGGTGGGGTGAAGGATCACCCCTCCACTTT.

A note on this clonotype: One junction end disagrees with the germline gene, perhaps due to a read error. The chain combines TRBV12-3 or TRBV12-4 with TRBJ2-7, with D perhaps matching TRBD2 (5 bases). This CDR3 spans 13 amino acids. The CDR3 nucleotides read TGTGCCGGCAGTTTCGGGATAGGGCTGTGGAAGTACTTC. It yields the protein CAGSFGIGLWKYF.

This clonotype occurred once. The rearrangement links TRBV7-2 to TRBJ2-3; D is unclear. Germline CDR1 SGHTA, CDR2 FQGNSA. The CDR3 is made up of 15 amino acids. The V gene lost 1 base and the J gene lost 2 bases, with 10 bases spanning the gap. CDR3 in DNA: TGTGCCAGCAGCTTAGACCCAGCAAACACAGATACGCAGTATTTT. It translates to CASSLDPANTDTQYF.

This rearrangement joins TRBV2 to TRBJ1-2; D not certain. The CDR3 extends over 12 amino acids. V was pared by 8 bases and J by 8 bases, with 15 bases between. CDR1 is SNHLY and CDR2 is FYNNEI in the germline V gene. CDR3 loop: CASHTVPRGYTF. The CDR3 DNA sequence: TGTGCCAGCCATACAGTCCCGAGGGGCTACACCTTC.

This clonotype was seen once. This rearrangement joins TRBV20-1 to TRBJ1-5, with D tentatively TRBD1 (5 bases). Germline assignment: CDR1 DFQATT and CDR2 SNEGSKA (reference sequence). This CDR3 contains 15 residues. V was trimmed by 5 bases and J by 5 bases, leaving 19 bases between them. The CDR3 here is CSALPGPRGDQPQHF. For the CDR3, the DNA is TGCAGTGCTTTGCCGGGACCCCGAGGGGATCAGCCCCAGCATTTT.

The chain is built from TRBV20-1 and TRBJ2-3; weak D call: TRBD2 (6 bases). The CDR3 runs to 15 residues. Trimming took 4 bases from V and 0 from J, leaving 14 bases between them. In germline, CDR1 is DFQATT, CDR2 SNEGSKA (reference sequence). The DNA for the CDR3 is TGCAGTGCTACCAGACCCGGGACTAGCACAGATACGCAGTATTTT. It encodes CSATRPGTSTDTQYF.

As DNA, the CDR3 is TGTGCCACCAGTGGAGGGAGTCGCTATGGCTACACCTTC. It is translated as CATSGGSRYGYTF. The rearrangement links TRBV24-1 to TRBJ1-2; D gene uncertain. The CDR3 is made up of 13 amino acids. Trimming left V 5 bases short and J 4 bases short, with 10 bases between. Germline lookup yields CDR1 KGHDR and CDR2 SFDVKD.

The genes are TRBV6-2 or TRBV6-3 and TRBJ2-4; 11 nucleotides align to TRBD2. The CDR3 loop spans 15 amino acids. Per germline, CDR1 MNHEY and CDR2 SVGEGT. The ends lost 4 bases at V and 4 bases at J; junction bases unmatched: 3. The CDR3 sequence: CASSSPSGGKNIQYF. The CDR3 DNA reads TGTGCCAGCAGTTCCCCTAGCGGGGGGAAAAACATTCAGTACTTC.

The chain is built from TRBV20-1 and TRBJ2-7; D is unclear. CDR3 length equals 14 residues. Germline CDR1 is DFQATT and CDR2 is SNEGSKA (reference sequence). The V gene lost 3 bases and the J gene lost 3 bases, with 15 bases spanning the gap. The DNA of the CDR3 is TGCAGTGCTAGTTCGGCCAATGAAGGCTACGAGCAGTACTTC. The encoded protein is CSASSANEGYEQYF.

DNA of the CDR3: TGCGCCAGCAGCCAAGAAAGAGTAAGGGAGGATGGCTACACCTTC. Protein: CASSQERVREDGYTF. The J gene is TRBJ1-2, the V gene TRBV4-1; unclear D gene. CDR1 and CDR2 (germline): MGHRA, YSYEKL. Trimming removed 0 bases at V and 6 bases at J, with 14 bases between. The CDR3 length is 15 residues.

V gene TRBV6-1 combines with J gene TRBJ2-7; maybe TRBD1 (5 bases). This CDR3 has 13 residues. Germline V lookup: CDR1 MNHNS, CDR2 SASEGT. Trimming removed 8 bases at V and 0 bases at J, with 11 bases between. CDR3 sequence: CASAGPPSYEQYF. DNA for the CDR3: TGTGCCAGCGCAGGGCCACCCTCCTACGAGCAGTACTTC.

This clonotype was seen ten or more times. The J gene is TRBJ2-4, the V gene TRBV20-1; maybe TRBD2 (5 bases). From germline, CDR1 is DFQATT and CDR2 SNEGSKA (reference sequence). This CDR3 contains 13 residues. V was trimmed by 3 bases and J by 8 bases, leaving 14 bases between them. The CDR3 loop reads CSARDSVVDIQYF. CDR3 sequence (DNA): TGCAGTGCTAGGGACTCCGTGGTTGACATTCAGTACTTC.

The sample holds a few counts of this clonotype. The genes are TRBV6-2 or TRBV6-3 and TRBJ2-7; D uncertain. CDR1 is MNHEY and CDR2 is SVGEGT in the germline V gene. Trimming left V 0 bases short and J 6 bases short, with 3 bases between. The CDR3 is 11 residues long. The CDR3 DNA is TGTGCCAGCAGTTACTCCGTCGAGCAGTACTTC. Protein: CASSYSVEQYF.

This clonotype has just a few counts. V gene TRBV12-3 or TRBV12-4 combines with J gene TRBJ1-2; TRBD1 might be the D (6 bases). V was shortened by 4 bases and J by 6 bases, with 9 bases between the two germline ends. This CDR3 has 12 residues. The CDR3 nucleotides read TGTGCCAGCAGTTCAACAGGGAATGGCTACACCTTC. Translated, it gives CASSSTGNGYTF.

The rearrangement links TRBV20-1 to TRBJ2-5, with 10 nucleotides matching TRBD2. The V gene end was trimmed by 5 bases and the J gene end by 7 bases; junction bases not matched to a gene: 7. This CDR3 comprises 13 residues. CDR1 DFQATT and CDR2 SNEGSKA come from the germline V gene (reference sequence). In nucleotides, the CDR3 is TGCAGTGCTTCACTAGCGGGGAAAGGGACCCAGTACTTC. It specifies CSASLAGKGTQYF.

About this clonotype itself: A junction boundary mismatches the germline segment, possibly from a read error. CDR3 DNA sequence: TGTGCCTGCAGCCTAGGGACAGAGGGCGCGTACGAGCAGTACTTC. Translation gives CACSLGTEGAYEQYF. The chain uses TRBV9 and TRBJ2-4; 7 nucleotides align to TRBD1. The end of the DNA aligns better with TRBJ2-7, so the J call may be wrong. This CDR3 comprises 15 residues. Germline CDR1 and CDR2: SGDLS and YYNGEE.

V gene TRBV12-3 or TRBV12-4 combines with J gene TRBJ1-1; a weak D match, TRBD1 (5 bases). The V end lost 6 bases, the J end lost 1 base, and 15 bases lay between the germline ends. The CDR3 is made up of 15 amino acids. The DNA of the CDR3 is TGTGCCAGCAGCCCTACGTTGGGGGGGAACACTGAAGCTTTCTTT. Its translation is CASSPTLGGNTEAFF.

This chain links TRBV20-1 with TRBJ2-3, with D possibly matching TRBD2 (5 bases). The CDR3 is made up of 12 amino acids. Trimming took 1 base from V and 5 from J, leaving 7 bases between them. Germline values: CDR1 DFQATT, CDR2 SNEGSKA (reference sequence). CDR3 in DNA: TGCAGTGCTAGAGCGAGGGAAGATACGCAGTATTTT. Its translation is CSARAREDTQYF.

The chain links TRBV18 to TRBJ2-7; no reliable D call. Germline V gene data show CDR1 as KGHSH and CDR2 as LQKENI. Trimming shortened V by 0 bases and J by 6 bases, and 6 bases separated the two germline ends. This CDR3 contains 12 residues. In DNA form, the CDR3 reads TGTGCCAGCTCACCACCGACTGGCGAGCAGTACTTC. Translation: CASSPPTGEQYF.

The chain uses TRBV6-2 or TRBV6-3 and TRBJ1-2, with 7 bases lining up with TRBD1. V shed 6 bases and J 4 bases; nucleotides not matched to a gene: 8. Germline V gene sequence: CDR1 MNHEY, CDR2 SVGEGT. CDR3 length: 14 residues. CDR3 sequence (DNA): TGTGCCAGCAGCCTCCAGGGACAGTCCTATGGCTACACCTTC. It encodes CASSLQGQSYGYTF.

This clonotype was observed a single time. The V call is TRBV2, the J call TRBJ2-3, with D perhaps assigned TRBD1 or TRBD2 (5 bases each). From germline, CDR1 is SNHLY and CDR2 FYNNEI. The V gene lost 2 bases and the J gene lost 1 base, with 10 bases spanning the gap. This CDR3 region has 15 residues. DNA of the CDR3: TGTGCCAGCAGTGAAAGGGACGAGGGCACAGATACGCAGTATTTT. Translating it yields CASSERDEGTDTQYF.

This chain connects TRBV6-2 or TRBV6-3 to TRBJ2-7; 14 bases line up with TRBD2. From germline, CDR1 is MNHEY and CDR2 SVGEGT. With 2 bases clipped from V and 2 bases from J, the junction kept 5 bases outside the gene matches. The CDR3 sequence is 17 residues long. As DNA, the CDR3 is TGTGCCAGCAGTTACAGGGGACTAGCGGGGGATGCCTACGAGCAGTACTTC. Translated, it gives CASSYRGLAGDAYEQYF.

The rearrangement joins TRBV28 to TRBJ2-7, with D possibly being TRBD1 or TRBD2 (6 bases each). The J call may be wrong; the DNA end is better matched by TRBJ2-5. The CDR3 is 12 amino acids. Germline V gene sequence: CDR1 MDHEN, CDR2 SYDVKM. The CDR3 nucleotides are TGTGCCAGCAGGAAAGGGGGGTTGACCCAGTACTTC. Protein sequence: CASRKGGLTQYF.